The clone carrying this TCR beta chain was found a few times. Antigen: not known. The sample originates from a study of CD8+CD57+ T cells in acquired aplastic anemia. The overall study: CD4+ and CD8+ cells, once sorted, gave DNA averaging about 3 ug.

Overall study results and limits: Sharing between patients and controls was observed for around 30 CD8+ CDR3 sequences. No significant difference in CD8+ Simpson's diversity was found between patients and controls.

Genomic DNA provided the template from which TCR beta VDJ and CDR3 profiles were obtained. TCRdb analysed the reads with MiXCR anew, one entry per CDR3 protein. The sample lists about 270,000 distinct CDR3 sequences, around 60% occurring once. Trimming removed 2 bases from V and 7 bases from J, with 12 bases in between. The CDR3 length is 14 residues. The V gene's germline CDR1 is WNHNN and CDR2 SYGVQD (reference sequence). Sequenced input: sorted CD4+, CD8+, or CD8+CD57+ T cells (not recorded which) from PBMCs. The V gene is TRBV10-1, the J gene TRBJ2-1; unclear D gene. The clonotype was recovered from a human donor with severe aplastic anemia or a healthy control (not recorded which). CDR3 DNA sequence: TGCGCCAGCAGTGAGAGTCTCCACTGGAATGAGCAGTTCTTC. Protein product: CASSESLHWNEQFF.